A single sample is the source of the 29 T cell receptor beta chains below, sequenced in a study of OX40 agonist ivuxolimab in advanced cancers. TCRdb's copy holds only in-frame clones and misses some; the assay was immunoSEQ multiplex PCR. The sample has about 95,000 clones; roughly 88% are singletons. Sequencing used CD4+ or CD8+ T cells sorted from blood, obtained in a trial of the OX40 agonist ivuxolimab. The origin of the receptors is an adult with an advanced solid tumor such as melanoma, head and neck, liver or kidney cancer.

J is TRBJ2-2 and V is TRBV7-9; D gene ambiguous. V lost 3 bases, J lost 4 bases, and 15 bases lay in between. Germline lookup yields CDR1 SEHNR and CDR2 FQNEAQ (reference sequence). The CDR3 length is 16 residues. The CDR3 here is CASSFEQIGSTGELFF. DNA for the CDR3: TGTGCCAGCAGCTTTGAACAGATCGGTTCCACCGGGGAGCTGTTTTTT.

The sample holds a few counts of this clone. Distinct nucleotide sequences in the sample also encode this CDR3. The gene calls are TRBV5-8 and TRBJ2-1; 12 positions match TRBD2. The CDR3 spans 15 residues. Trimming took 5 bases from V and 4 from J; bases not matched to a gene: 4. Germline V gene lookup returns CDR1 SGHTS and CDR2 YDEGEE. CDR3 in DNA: TGTGCCAGCAGTCCCGGGACTAGCGGGTACAATGAGCAGTTCTTC. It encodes CASSPGTSGYNEQFF. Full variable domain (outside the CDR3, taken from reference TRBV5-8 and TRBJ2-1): EAGVTQSPTHLIKTRGQQATLRCSPISGHTSVYWYQQALGLGLQFLLWYDEGEERNRGNFPPRFSGRQFPNYSSELNVNALELEDSALYLCASSPGTSGYNEQFFGPGTRLTVL.

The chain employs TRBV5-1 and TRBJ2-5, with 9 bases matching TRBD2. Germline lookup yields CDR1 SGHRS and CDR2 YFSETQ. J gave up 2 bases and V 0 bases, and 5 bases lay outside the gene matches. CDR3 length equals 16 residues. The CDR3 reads CASSLAWAGGQETQYF. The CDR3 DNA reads TGCGCCAGCAGCTTGGCTTGGGCGGGAGGGCAAGAGACCCAGTACTTC.

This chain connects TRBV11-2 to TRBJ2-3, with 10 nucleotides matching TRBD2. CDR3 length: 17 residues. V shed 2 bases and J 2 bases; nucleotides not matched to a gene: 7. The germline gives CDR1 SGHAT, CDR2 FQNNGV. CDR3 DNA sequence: TGTGCCAGCAGCTTATTGGGAGCGGGAGGGCCCACAGATACGCAGTATTTT. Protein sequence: CASSLLGAGGPTDTQYF.

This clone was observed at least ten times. CDR3: CASSAGTSSDTQYF. In DNA form, the CDR3 reads TGTGCCAGCAGTGCGGGGACTAGTTCCGATACGCAGTATTTT. The chain uses TRBV6-4 and TRBJ2-3, with 8 positions matching TRBD2. Germline V lookup: CDR1 MRHNA, CDR2 SNTAGT. Germline trimming cut 4 bases from V and 6 bases from J; bases unmatched to any gene: 6. The CDR3 runs to 14 residues.

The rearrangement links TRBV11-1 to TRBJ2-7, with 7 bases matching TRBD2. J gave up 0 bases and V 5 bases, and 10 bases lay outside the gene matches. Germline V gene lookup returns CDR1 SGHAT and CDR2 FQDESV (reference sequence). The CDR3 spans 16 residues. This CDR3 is CASSPRGAGSSYEQYF. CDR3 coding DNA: TGTGCCAGCAGCCCACGGGGAGCGGGGAGCTCCTACGAGCAGTACTTC.

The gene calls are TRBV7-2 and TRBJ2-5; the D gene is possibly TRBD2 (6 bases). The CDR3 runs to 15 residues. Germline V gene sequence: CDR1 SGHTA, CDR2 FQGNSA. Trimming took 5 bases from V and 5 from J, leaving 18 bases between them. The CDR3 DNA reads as TGTGCCAGCAGCCGGCGGGGCCAACCGGGGGAGACCCAGTACTTC. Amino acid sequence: CASSRRGQPGETQYF.

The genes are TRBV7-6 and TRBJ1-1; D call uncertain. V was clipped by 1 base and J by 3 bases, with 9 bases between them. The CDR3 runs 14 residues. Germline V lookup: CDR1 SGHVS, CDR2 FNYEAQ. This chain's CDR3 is CASSLVWGHTEAFF. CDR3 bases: TGTGCCAGCAGCTTAGTATGGGGTCACACTGAAGCTTTCTTT.

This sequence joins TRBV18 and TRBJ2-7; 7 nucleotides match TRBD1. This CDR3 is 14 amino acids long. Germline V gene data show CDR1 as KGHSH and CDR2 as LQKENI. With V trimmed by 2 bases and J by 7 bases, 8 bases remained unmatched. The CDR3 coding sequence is TGTGCCAGCTCACCATACGACAGGGCTGGAGAGCAGTACTTC. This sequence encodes CASSPYDRAGEQYF.

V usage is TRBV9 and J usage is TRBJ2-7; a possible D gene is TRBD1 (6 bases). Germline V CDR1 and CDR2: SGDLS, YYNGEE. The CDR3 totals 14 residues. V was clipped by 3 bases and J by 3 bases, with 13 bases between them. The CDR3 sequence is CASSARTAFYEQYF. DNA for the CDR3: TGTGCCAGCAGCGCGCGGACAGCCTTCTACGAGCAGTACTTC.

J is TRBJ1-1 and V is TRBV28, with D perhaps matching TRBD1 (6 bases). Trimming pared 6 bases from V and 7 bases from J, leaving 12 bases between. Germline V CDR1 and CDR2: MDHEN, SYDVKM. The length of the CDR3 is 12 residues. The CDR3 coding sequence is TGTGCCAGCAGCCCTGGACAGCTTGAAGCTTTCTTT. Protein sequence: CASSPGQLEAFF.

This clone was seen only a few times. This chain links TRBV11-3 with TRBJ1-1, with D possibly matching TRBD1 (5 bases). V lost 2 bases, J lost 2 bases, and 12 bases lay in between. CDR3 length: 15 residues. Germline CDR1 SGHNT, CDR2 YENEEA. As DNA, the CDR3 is TGTGCCAGCAGCTTAACGGGGACGTTCAACACTGAAGCTTTCTTT. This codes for CASSLTGTFNTEAFF.

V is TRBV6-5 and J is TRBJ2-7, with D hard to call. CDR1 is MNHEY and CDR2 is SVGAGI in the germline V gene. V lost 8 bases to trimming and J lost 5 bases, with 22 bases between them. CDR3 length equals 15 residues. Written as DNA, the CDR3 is TGTGCCAGCGCCCCACAACGCTATTTTCCCCACGAGCAGTACTTC. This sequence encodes CASAPQRYFPHEQYF.

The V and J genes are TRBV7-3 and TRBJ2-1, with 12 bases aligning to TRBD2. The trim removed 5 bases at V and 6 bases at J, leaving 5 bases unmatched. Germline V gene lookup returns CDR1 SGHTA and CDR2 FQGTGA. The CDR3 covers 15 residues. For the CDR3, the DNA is TGTGCCAGCAGCCAGGGACTAGCGGGTATCAATGAGCAGTTCTTC. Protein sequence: CASSQGLAGINEQFF.

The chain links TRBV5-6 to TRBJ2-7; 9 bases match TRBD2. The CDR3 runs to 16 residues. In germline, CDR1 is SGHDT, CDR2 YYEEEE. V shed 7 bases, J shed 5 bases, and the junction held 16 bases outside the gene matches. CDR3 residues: CASVSLLAGGLDEQYF. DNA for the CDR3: TGTGCCAGCGTTTCCCTCTTGGCGGGAGGGCTCGACGAGCAGTACTTC. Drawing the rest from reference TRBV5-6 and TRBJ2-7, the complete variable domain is DAGVTQSPTHLIKTRGQQVTLRCSPKSGHDTVSWYQQALGQGPQFIFQYYEEEERQRGNFPDRFSGHQFPNYSSELNVNALLLGDSALYLCASVSLLAGGLDEQYFGPGTRLTVT.

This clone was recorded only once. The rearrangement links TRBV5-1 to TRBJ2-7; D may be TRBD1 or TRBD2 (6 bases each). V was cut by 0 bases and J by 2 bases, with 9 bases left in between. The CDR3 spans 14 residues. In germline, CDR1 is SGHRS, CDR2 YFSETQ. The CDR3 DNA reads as TGCGCCAGCAGCTTGGGAGGGGGGCCCTACGAGCAGTACTTC. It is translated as CASSLGGGPYEQYF.

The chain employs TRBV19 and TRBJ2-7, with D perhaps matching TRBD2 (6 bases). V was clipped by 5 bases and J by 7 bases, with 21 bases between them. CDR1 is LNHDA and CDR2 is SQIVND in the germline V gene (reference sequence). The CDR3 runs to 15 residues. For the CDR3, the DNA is TGTGCCAGTAGTTCGCGGGCCCACTGGAGGGGTGAGCAGTACTTC. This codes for CASSSRAHWRGEQYF.

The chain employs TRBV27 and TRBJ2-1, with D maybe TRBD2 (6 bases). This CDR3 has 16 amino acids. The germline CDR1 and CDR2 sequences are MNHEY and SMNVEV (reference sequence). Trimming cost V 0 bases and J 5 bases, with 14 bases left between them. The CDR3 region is CASSLSGRLGNNEQFF. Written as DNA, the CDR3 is TGTGCCAGCAGTTTATCAGGGAGGCTTGGAAACAATGAGCAGTTCTTC.

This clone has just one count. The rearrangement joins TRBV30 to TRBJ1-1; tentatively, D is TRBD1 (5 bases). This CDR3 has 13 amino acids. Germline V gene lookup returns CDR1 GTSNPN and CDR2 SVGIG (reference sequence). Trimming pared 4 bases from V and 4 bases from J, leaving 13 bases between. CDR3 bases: TGTGCCTGGAACATTGGGGGGACCACTGAAGCTTTCTTT. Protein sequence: CAWNIGGTTEAFF.

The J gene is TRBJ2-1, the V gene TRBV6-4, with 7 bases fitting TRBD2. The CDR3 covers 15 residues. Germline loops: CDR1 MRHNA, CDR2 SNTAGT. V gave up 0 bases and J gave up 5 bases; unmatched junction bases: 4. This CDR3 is CASSDSGGKDNEQFF. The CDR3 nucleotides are TGTGCCAGCAGTGACTCCGGGGGGAAGGACAATGAGCAGTTCTTC.

The CDR3 DNA is TGTGCCAGCAGCTCGACAGTGAGGAACACTGAAGCTTTCTTT. It codes for CASSSTVRNTEAFF. The V gene is TRBV13, the J gene TRBJ1-1; D possibly corresponds to TRBD1 (5 bases). This CDR3 is 14 amino acids long. Trimming stripped 4 bases from V and 1 base from J, with 10 bases between. From germline, CDR1 is PRHDT and CDR2 FYEKMQ (reference sequence).

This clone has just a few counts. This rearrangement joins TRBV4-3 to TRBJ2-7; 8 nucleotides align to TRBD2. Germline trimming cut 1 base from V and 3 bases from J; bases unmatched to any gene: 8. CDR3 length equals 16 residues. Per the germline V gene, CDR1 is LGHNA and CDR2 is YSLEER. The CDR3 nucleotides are TGCGCCAGCAGCCAAGGGCAAAGCGGGGGCCTCTACGAGCAGTACTTC. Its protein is CASSQGQSGGLYEQYF.

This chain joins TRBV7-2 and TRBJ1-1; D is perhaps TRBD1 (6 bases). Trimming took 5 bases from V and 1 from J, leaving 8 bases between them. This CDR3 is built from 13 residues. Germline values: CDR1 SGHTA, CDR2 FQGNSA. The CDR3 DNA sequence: TGTGCCAGCAGCGTGGGACAGAACACTGAAGCTTTCTTT. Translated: CASSVGQNTEAFF.

This CDR3 is CASRRDRTVPGNTIYF. The CDR3 nucleotides are TGTGCCAGTAGAAGGGACAGGACTGTACCAGGAAACACCATATATTTT. The gene calls are TRBV19 and TRBJ1-3, with 8 bases matching TRBD1. The J segment lost 4 bases and the V segment lost 6 bases, leaving 11 bases of the junction unmatched. The CDR3 has 16 residues. In germline, CDR1 is LNHDA, CDR2 SQIVND (reference sequence).

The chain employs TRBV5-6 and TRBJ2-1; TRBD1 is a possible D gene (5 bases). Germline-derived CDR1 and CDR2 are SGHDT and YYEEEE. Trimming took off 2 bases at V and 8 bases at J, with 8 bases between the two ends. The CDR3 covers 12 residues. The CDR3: CASSLGRDEQFF. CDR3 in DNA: TGTGCCAGCAGCTTAGGCAGGGATGAGCAGTTCTTC.

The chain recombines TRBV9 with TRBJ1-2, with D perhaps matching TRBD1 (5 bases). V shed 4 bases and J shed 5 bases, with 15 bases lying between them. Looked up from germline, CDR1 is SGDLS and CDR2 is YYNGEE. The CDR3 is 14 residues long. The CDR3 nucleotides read TGTGCCAGCAGCCTCCGTGGGGACTCATATGGCTACACCTTC. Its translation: CASSLRGDSYGYTF.

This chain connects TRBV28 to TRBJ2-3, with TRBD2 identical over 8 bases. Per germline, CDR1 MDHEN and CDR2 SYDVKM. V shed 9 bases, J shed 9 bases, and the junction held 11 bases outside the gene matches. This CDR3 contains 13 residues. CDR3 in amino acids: CASRLREVGTQYF. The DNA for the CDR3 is TGTGCCAGTAGGTTGCGGGAGGTCGGGACGCAGTATTTT.

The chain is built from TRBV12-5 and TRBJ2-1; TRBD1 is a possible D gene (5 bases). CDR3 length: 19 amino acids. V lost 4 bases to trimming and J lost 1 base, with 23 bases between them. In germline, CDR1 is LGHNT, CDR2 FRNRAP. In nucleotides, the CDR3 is TGTGCTAGTGGTTATATGACAGTTCAGGTTTTCGGGTCCTACAATGAGCAGTTCTTC. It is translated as CASGYMTVQVFGSYNEQFF. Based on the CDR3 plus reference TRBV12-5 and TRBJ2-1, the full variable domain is DARVTQTPRHKVTEMGQEVTMRCQPILGHNTVFWYRQTMMQGLELLAYFRNRAPLDDSGMPKDRFSAEMPDATLATLKIQPSEPRDSAVYFCASGYMTVQVFGSYNEQFFGPGTRLTVL.

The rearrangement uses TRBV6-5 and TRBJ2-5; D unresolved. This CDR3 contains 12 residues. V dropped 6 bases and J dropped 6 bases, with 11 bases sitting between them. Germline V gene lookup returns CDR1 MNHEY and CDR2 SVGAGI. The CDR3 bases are TGTGCCAGCAGCGCCGTTCTGAAGACCCAGTACTTC. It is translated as CASSAVLKTQYF.